The entry that follows covers one TCR beta chain sequence. The data are from a study of OX40 agonist ivuxolimab in advanced cancers. The length of the CDR3 is 12 residues. Germline CDR1 and CDR2: MNHNY and SVGAGI (reference sequence). Trimming took 6 bases from V and 8 from J, leaving 13 bases between them. Profiled with immunoSEQ multiplex PCR; TCRdb holds only in-frame clones, not every one. The profile shows roughly 66,000 clones, around 80% of them singletons. The receptor was isolated from an adult with an advanced solid tumor such as melanoma, head and neck, liver or kidney cancer. The chain employs TRBV6-6 and TRBJ1-1; D is uncertain. The source material was CD4+ or CD8+ T cells sorted from blood, sampled in a trial of the OX40 agonist ivuxolimab. The CDR3 region has the DNA TGTGCCAGCAGACTAGAAAGGCGGGAAGCTTTCTTT. Translated, it gives CASRLERREAFF.